The 18 T cell receptor beta chains presented below share a single source sample, sequenced in a study of blood T cell repertoires in COVID-19. Generated by immunoSEQ multiplex PCR, the TCRdb table keeps only in-frame clones and is missing some. The sample yields roughly 120,000 clones, around nine tenths seen once. Source material: peripheral blood. Receptors were obtained from a woman aged 70-85 years who had recovered from COVID-19.

V is TRBV11-3 and J is TRBJ2-3, with D possibly matching TRBD1 (5 bases). Looked up from germline, CDR1 is SGHNT and CDR2 is YENEEA. The CDR3 length is 13 residues. The V end was cut by 8 bases, the J end by 1 base, with 10 bases between. The CDR3 DNA follows: TGTGCCAGCGGTTCCAGGGGCACAGATACGCAGTATTTT. Its translation is CASGSRGTDTQYF. The full variable domain, rest sourced from reference TRBV11-3 and TRBJ2-3, is EAGVVQSPRYKIIEKKQPVAFWCNPISGHNTLYWYLQNLGQGPELLIRYENEEAVDDSQLPKDRFSAERLKGVDSTLKIQPAELGDSAVYLCASGSRGTDTQYFGPGTRLTVL.

The V gene is TRBV4-3, the J gene TRBJ2-4; D might be TRBD2 (6 bases). The CDR3 runs to 15 residues. V lost 0 bases and J lost 6, with 12 bases in between. Germline V gives CDR1 LGHNA, CDR2 YSLEER. The DNA of the CDR3 is TGCGCCAGCAGCCAAGACCGGGAGAGGGGAAACATTCAGTACTTC. Amino acids: CASSQDRERGNIQYF.

The V and J genes are TRBV11-3 and TRBJ2-5; 7 bases fit TRBD2. Per germline, CDR1 SGHNT and CDR2 YENEEA. The V gene end was trimmed by 3 bases and the J gene end by 4 bases; junction bases not matched to a gene: 11. The CDR3 has 16 amino acids. The CDR3 loop is CASSLSGGRKGETQYF. The CDR3 DNA follows: TGTGCCAGCAGCTTGAGCGGCGGGAGAAAAGGAGAGACCCAGTACTTC.

V is TRBV4-1 and J is TRBJ2-3, with 14 bases aligning to TRBD2. J was trimmed by 6 bases and V by 4 bases; bases with no gene match: 6. CDR3 length: 16 amino acids. The germline CDR1 and CDR2 sequences are MGHRA and YSYEKL. The CDR3 sequence: CASSPTSGRARDTQYF. The DNA for the CDR3 is TGCGCCAGCAGCCCGACTAGCGGGAGGGCGCGGGATACGCAGTATTTT.

The genes are TRBV9 and TRBJ2-7; the match to TRBD2 covers 7 bases. Germline V gene data show CDR1 as SGDLS and CDR2 as YYNGEE. V shed 5 bases, J shed 0 bases, and the junction held 8 bases outside the gene matches. The CDR3 loop spans 15 amino acids. CDR3 region: CASSARDYSSYEQYF. CDR3 nucleotides: TGTGCCAGCAGTGCGAGGGACTATAGCTCCTACGAGCAGTACTTC.

This clone was seen a handful of times. V usage is TRBV6-5 and J usage is TRBJ2-2, with TRBD1 identical over 8 bases. With 8 bases clipped from V and 6 bases from J, the junction kept 11 bases outside the gene matches. Germline V lookup: CDR1 MNHEY, CDR2 SVGAGI. CDR3 length: 15 residues. CDR3 DNA sequence: TGTGCCAGCCGCGCAGTCAGACAGGGGCCCGGGGAGCTGTTTTTT. It is translated as CASRAVRQGPGELFF.

V gene TRBV29-1 combines with J gene TRBJ2-5; D not resolved. V was pared by 7 bases and J by 2 bases, with 8 bases between. Germline V lookup: CDR1 SQVTM, CDR2 ANQGSEA. The CDR3 has 11 amino acids. This chain's CDR3 is CSAGQQETQYF. In DNA, the CDR3 is TGCAGCGCGGGCCAACAAGAGACCCAGTACTTC.

The CDR3 sequence is CASSLGTSVFYEQYF. The CDR3 DNA follows: TGTGCCAGCAGCTTGGGCACTAGCGTCTTCTACGAGCAGTACTTC. This chain uses TRBV5-4 with TRBJ2-7; 7 nucleotides align to TRBD2. CDR1 is SGHNT and CDR2 is YYREEE in the germline V gene (reference sequence). Trimming at V came to 0 bases and at J to 3 bases, leaving 6 bases not matched to a gene. CDR3 size: 15 residues.

The rearrangement uses TRBV5-1 and TRBJ2-3, with D maybe TRBD2 (5 bases). Between the trimmed V and J ends, which lost 4 bases and 1 base, there was a span of 7 bases. The CDR3 runs to 13 residues. Germline V gene lookup returns CDR1 SGHRS and CDR2 YFSETQ. As DNA, the CDR3 is TGCGCCAGCAGCGGAGGCGGCACAGATACGCAGTATTTT. Protein: CASSGGGTDTQYF.

On this clone itself: The germline gene is not matched at one end of the junction; a read error may be the cause. The rearrangement links TRBV29-1 to TRBJ1-1; perhaps TRBD1 as D (6 bases). CDR3 size: 12 residues. CDR1 and CDR2 (germline): SQVTM, ANQGSEA. The CDR3 region is CSVQEGGVEAFF. CDR3 bases: TGCAGCGTTCAAGAAGGGGGGGTTGAAGCTTTCTTT.

This sequence joins TRBV30 and TRBJ1-2; D is ambiguous. CDR1 is GTSNPN, CDR2 SVGIG, per germline (reference sequence). The V end was cut by 3 bases, the J end by 1 base, with 9 bases between. This CDR3 comprises 13 residues. CDR3 sequence: CAWSADNNYGYTF. CDR3 DNA sequence: TGTGCCTGGAGCGCCGACAATAACTATGGCTACACCTTC.

V usage is TRBV7-2 and J usage is TRBJ1-5; possibly TRBD1 for D (6 bases). Germline assignment: CDR1 SGHTA and CDR2 FQGNSA. V was cut by 4 bases and J by 0 bases, with 13 bases left in between. This CDR3 is built from 16 residues. The DNA for the CDR3 is TGTGCCAGCAGCTCTGCTCAGGGGTATAGCAATCAGCCCCAGCATTTT. It specifies CASSSAQGYSNQPQHF. The variable domain in full, completed from reference TRBV7-2 and TRBJ1-5, reads GAGVSQSPSNKVTEKGKDVELRCDPISGHTALYWYRQSLGQGLEFLIYFQGNSAPDKSGLPSDRFSAERTGGSVSTLTIQRTQQEDSAVYLCASSSAQGYSNQPQHFGDGTRLSIL.

The rearrangement links TRBV7-9 to TRBJ1-4, with D possibly being TRBD1 (6 bases). Trimming stripped 3 bases from V and 6 bases from J, with 11 bases between. The CDR3 covers 14 residues. In germline, CDR1 is SEHNR, CDR2 FQNEAQ (reference sequence). The chain's CDR3 is CASSLGGGHEKLFF. The DNA for the CDR3 is TGTGCCAGCAGCTTGGGCGGGGGCCATGAAAAACTGTTTTTT.

This clone was found a few times. The CDR3 nucleotides read TGTGCCAGCAATAGTGGGACTAGCGGGGGTCCCTCCTACGAGCAGTACTTC. Translated: CASNSGTSGGPSYEQYF. The chain uses TRBV2 and TRBJ2-7; 14 bases are a match to TRBD2. Germline loops: CDR1 SNHLY, CDR2 FYNNEI. V was clipped by 7 bases and J by 0 bases; unmatched bases: 8. The CDR3 has 17 residues.

The V and J genes are TRBV5-1 and TRBJ2-1, with a possible D match to TRBD1 (5 bases). This CDR3 is built from 13 residues. Germline lookup yields CDR1 SGHRS and CDR2 YFSETQ. V lost 0 bases and J lost 6, with 7 bases in between. The CDR3 DNA reads as TGCGCCAGCAGCTTGGGGCAGGGCAATGAGCAGTTCTTC. Encoded protein: CASSLGQGNEQFF.

The chain recombines TRBV29-1 with TRBJ2-7; D might be TRBD1 (5 bases). The CDR3 consists of 15 residues. In germline, CDR1 is SQVTM, CDR2 ANQGSEA. V was clipped by 0 bases and J by 2 bases, with 14 bases between them. The CDR3: CSVEDGSGLTYEQYF. CDR3 nucleotides: TGCAGCGTTGAAGATGGTTCAGGGCTCACCTACGAGCAGTACTTC.

The rearrangement joins TRBV28 to TRBJ2-7; no definite D call. The V end lost 3 bases, the J end lost 2 bases, and 14 bases lay between the germline ends. CDR1 is MDHEN, CDR2 SYDVKM, per germline. This CDR3 contains 15 residues. CDR3 nucleotides: TGTGCCAGCAGTTTGTTGTCTCTAGATCCCTACGAGCAGTACTTC. The encoded protein is CASSLLSLDPYEQYF.

The J gene is TRBJ2-2, the V gene TRBV5-6; D unresolved. Germline CDR1 and CDR2: SGHDT and YYEEEE. The CDR3 covers 11 residues. The V and J ends lost 3 bases and 8 bases respectively, with 5 bases between them. The CDR3 protein is CASSYQGELFF. CDR3 nucleotide sequence: TGTGCCAGCAGCTATCAAGGGGAGCTGTTTTTT.